The rows below give T cell receptor beta chains drawn from one sample of a study of blood T cells in healthy people across ages. Each CDR3 protein is one row after TCRdb ran MiXCR on the 5' RACE reads. Counted here are some 640,000 distinct CDR3 sequences, approximately 49% occurring once; the ten biggest clones make up under 35%. The sequencing input was blood. The origin of the receptors is a woman aged 60 to 75 in good health. CDR3s include the opening cysteine and the closing phenylalanine or tryptophan. Each record gives: D gene, clone size, CDR3 length, V gene, J gene, CDR3 DNA, CDR3 protein. A D gene is named only where the DNA matches it firmly. Rows give clone size only sometimes, using once, few, many, or a class for an expanded clone.

NA,few,19,TRBV20-1,TRBJ1-5,TGCAGTGCTACGGCAGGGGCTAACCACGGCCCTCGCTACGATCAGCCCCAGCATTTT,CSATAGANHGPRYDQPQHF
TRBD2,few,16,TRBV4-2,TRBJ2-7,TGTGCCAGCAGCCCCTTCTTCGGGAGGTCGCCGGGTGAGCAGTACTTC,CASSPFFGRSPGEQYF
NA,once,15,TRBV28,TRBJ2-1,TGTGCCAGCGGGTGGACAGACAGACCTTACAATGAGCAGTTCTTC,CASGWTDRPYNEQFF
TRBD2,NA,16,TRBV4-3,TRBJ2-5,TGCGCCAGCAGCCGAGGACTAGCGGGAGGGGAAGAGACCCAGTACTTC,CASSRGLAGGEETQYF
TRBD1,NA,16,TRBV9,TRBJ2-7,TGTGCCAGCAGCCCTGGACAGGGTGTAATCGTGGGCGAGCAGTACTTC,CASSPGQGVIVGEQYF
NA,NA,15,TRBV4-1,TRBJ2-7,TGCGCCAGCAGCCAAACCGGGACACCTTCCTACGAGCAGTACTTC,CASSQTGTPSYEQYF
TRBD2,NA,16,TRBV12-3/TRBV12-4,TRBJ2-5,TGTGCCAGCAGTTTAGTTCTAGCGGGAGGTAGGGAGACCCAGTACTTC,CASSLVLAGGRETQYF
NA,NA,18,TRBV7-9,TRBJ2-7,TGTGCCAGCAGCTTCGGAGCCCTACGGACTATAGGAGCCAATGAGCAGTACTTC,CASSFGALRTIGANEQYF
NA,few,12,TRBV10-3,TRBJ2-5,TGTGCCATCAGGGGGTATGGGGAGACCCAGTACTTC,CAIRGYGETQYF
NA,NA,15,TRBV18,TRBJ2-5,TGTGCCAGCTCACCCGGGGGGTACAGGGAAGAGACCCAGTACTTC,CASSPGGYREETQYF
NA,NA,15,TRBV20-1,TRBJ2-3,TGCAGTGCCCCGACGACTAGTCTTGGCACAGATACGCAGTATTTT,CSAPTTSLGTDTQYF
NA,NA,15,TRBV6-2/TRBV6-3,TRBJ1-2,TGTGCCAGCAGTTACGCGCACAGGGCTAACTATGGCTACACCTTC,CASSYAHRANYGYTF
NA,NA,13,TRBV20-1,TRBJ1-5,TGCAGTGCTAGAACTACAGGCAATCAGCCCCAGCATTTT,CSARTTGNQPQHF
NA,NA,15,TRBV7-2,TRBJ2-3,TGTGCCAGCAGCTTAGAAGGGGGGGTGACAGATACGCAGTATTTT,CASSLEGGVTDTQYF
TRBD1,NA,16,TRBV7-2,TRBJ1-6,TGTGCCAGCAGCTTACCAGGGACAGGGATGAATTCACCCCTCCACTTT,CASSLPGTGMNSPLHF
NA,NA,18,TRBV20-1,TRBJ1-2,TGCAGTGCTAGAGATCCTCTTCCCAGGGACGGCTACAACTATGGCTACACCTTC,CSARDPLPRDGYNYGYTF
TRBD2,NA,17,TRBV11-2,TRBJ2-7,TGTGCCAGCAGCCTTAGACTAGCGGGAGAGAGCTCCTACGAGCAGTACTTC,CASSLRLAGESSYEQYF
NA,NA,12,TRBV5-1,TRBJ2-5,TGCGCCAGCGGCTTGGAGGGCCGGGAGCAGTACTTC,CASGLEGREQYF
TRBD2,NA,18,TRBV28,TRBJ2-1,TGTGCCAGCAGTTTGGTCAGGGGGCCTGCTAGCGGGAGCCGGGAGCAGTTCTTC,CASSLVRGPASGSREQFF
TRBD1,NA,13,TRBV20-1,TRBJ2-7,TGCAGTGCTATGGGACAGGGGACTAACGAGCAGTACTTC,CSAMGQGTNEQYF
NA,once,13,TRBV12-3/TRBV12-4,TRBJ1-5,TGTGCCAGCAGTCCGGGACATCGGCAGCCCCAGCATTTT,CASSPGHRQPQHF
NA,NA,16,TRBV7-9,TRBJ2-7,TGTGCCAGCAGCTTAGCGGGGGGCGGGACCTCCTACGAGCAGTACTTC,CASSLAGGGTSYEQYF
TRBD1,few,13,TRBV7-2,TRBJ2-7,TGTGCCAGCAGCACCGAGACAGGGCGCGAGCAGTACTTC,CASSTETGREQYF
NA,NA,14,TRBV7-9,TRBJ1-2,TGTGCCAGCAGCTCGACGACAGAAAACTATGGCTACACCTTC,CASSSTTENYGYTF
TRBD1,NA,15,TRBV25-1,TRBJ1-4,TGTGCCAGCAGTGGATACAGGGGGCGCGGGGAAAAACTGTTTTTT,CASSGYRGRGEKLFF